This T cell receptor beta chain was captured in a study of cytomegalovirus exposure and HLA in healthy donors. The PCR was carried out with 60 Vbeta primers and 13 Jbeta primers. TCRdb keeps only in-frame clones here, not all; method: immunoSEQ multiplex PCR. The data contain 180,000 or so clones, around four fifths of them singletons. The CDR3 length is 16 residues. Looked up from germline, CDR1 is SGDLS and CDR2 is YYNGEE. The V gene end was trimmed by 0 bases and the J gene end by 2 bases; junction bases not matched to a gene: 5. Study-wide findings and caveats: A later analysis reported that several of the most significant clusters appeared to be linked to common viral pathogens, among them Epstein-Barr virus. V- and J-gene trimming in TCR beta was tied to a missense DCLRE1C variant by an analysis performed later.

As regards this clone: The antigen is unknown.

This TCR was recovered from a woman aged 30 to 39 in good health and CMV-seronegative. The sequenced sample consisted of PBMCs. The chain uses TRBV9 and TRBJ1-5; 7 nucleotides match TRBD1. This chain's CDR3 is CASSVGPGGGNQPQHF. In DNA form, the CDR3 reads TGTGCCAGCAGCGTAGGCCCAGGGGGTGGCAATCAGCCCCAGCATTTT.